A selection of T cell receptor beta chains follows, all from one sample in a study of post-analysis software for immune sequencing data. Using its own MiXCR run on the PCR reads, TCRdb lists one record per CDR3 protein. Of 700,000 to 800,000 distinct CDR3 sequences in the sample, 25% to 30% were seen once. Sequencing was performed on blood. The receptors derive from a girl aged 10-17 years with multiple sclerosis. The CDR3 runs from the conserved cysteine through the conserved F or W. The D gene is left open where the match is weak. The size field is filled for only some rows; it gives once, few, many or a size class.

>.|.|TRBV28|TRBJ2-7
TGTGCCACCTATCAGGGTTACGAGCAGTACTTC
CATYQGYEQYF
>.|.|TRBV28|TRBJ2-5
TGTGCCAGCAGTTTAGGCGGGCCGAAGGGAGAGACCCAGTACTTC
CASSLGGPKGETQYF
>many|.|TRBV6-2/TRBV6-3|TRBJ1-5
TGTGCCAGCAGTTATCGGTCGGGGAATCAGCCCCAGCATTTT
CASSYRSGNQPQHF
>few|TRBD1|TRBV27|TRBJ1-2
TGTGCCAGCAGTCCCGGACAGGGGGCGGTAGGCTACACCTTC
CASSPGQGAVGYTF
>.|TRBD2|TRBV6-6|TRBJ2-7
TGTGCCAGCAGTTACGGTTTGGCGGGAGGGACTAACGACGAGCAGTACTTC
CASSYGLAGGTNDEQYF
>.|.|TRBV27|TRBJ2-1
TGTGCCAGCAGACAACTCAGGGTGGGCGAGCAGTTCTTC
CASRQLRVGEQFF
>few|.|TRBV29-1|TRBJ2-7
TGCAGTGCGGCGGTTTTTAGGGACGAGCAGTACTTC
CSAAVFRDEQYF
>.|.|TRBV7-8|TRBJ2-7
TGTGCCAGCAGCTTAGCTGAAACGGACCCCTACGAGCAGTACTTC
CASSLAETDPYEQYF
>.|.|TRBV20-1|TRBJ2-3
TGCAGTGCTACCACTCCAACAAACGTCAGAACAGATACGCAGTATTTT
CSATTPTNVRTDTQYF
>.|TRBD2|TRBV7-2|TRBJ2-3
TGTGCCAGCAGCTACCGACTAGCGGGGGGCTTAGTCACAGATACGCAGTATTTT
CASSYRLAGGLVTDTQYF
>few|TRBD2|TRBV7-2|TRBJ2-5
TGTGCCAGCAGCTTAGGCGGTAGCGGGAGGGCCGTGTACTTC
CASSLGGSGRAVYF
>.|.|TRBV11-3|TRBJ2-3
TGTGCCATCAGCGAACCCCCAGATACGCAGTATTTT
CAISEPPDTQYF
>.|.|TRBV12-3/TRBV12-4|TRBJ1-2
TGTGCCAGCAGTTCTCCCTTTTCCTATGGCTACACCTTC
CASSSPFSYGYTF
>.|TRBD1|TRBV6-2/TRBV6-3|TRBJ2-7
TGTGCCAGCAGTTACTCCGGGACAGGACGGGGCGAGCAGTACTTC
CASSYSGTGRGEQYF
>few|TRBD2|TRBV10-3|TRBJ2-4
TGTGCCATCAAGTTGAGGGACTACGATCTTGAGCAGTACTTC
CAIKLRDYDLEQYF
>many|.|TRBV7-9|TRBJ2-7
TGTGCCAGCAGCCTAGGGATCGAGCAGTACTTC
CASSLGIEQYF
>.|.|TRBV19|TRBJ2-1
TGTGCCACTCGATTGGCGCGAAGCTCCTACAATGAGCAGTTCTTC
CATRLARSSYNEQFF
>.|.|TRBV7-2|TRBJ1-5
TGTGCCAGCAGCTTAGAAAGGTTTCAGCCCCAGCATTTT
CASSLERFQPQHF
>few|.|TRBV29-1|TRBJ1-2
TGCAGCGTTGATGCAGGGATCCATGGCTACACCTTC
CSVDAGIHGYTF
>few|TRBD2|TRBV7-2|TRBJ2-7
TGTGCCAGCAGCTTAGCGGCTAGCGGGGTGGGGGTTGGGCAGTACTTC
CASSLAASGVGVGQYF
>few|TRBD1|TRBV12-3/TRBV12-4|TRBJ2-5
TGTGCCAGCGGAAGGGACAGCCAAGAGACCCAGTACTTC
CASGRDSQETQYF
>few|TRBD2|TRBV5-1|TRBJ2-7
TGCGCCAGCAGCTTGGCCCTAGCGGGAGGGCTTTCCTACGAGCAGTACTTC
CASSLALAGGLSYEQYF
>.|TRBD1|TRBV7-2|TRBJ1-4
TGTGCCAGCAGCGAAGGACAGGGGGCTTTAGAAAAACTGTTTTTT
CASSEGQGALEKLFF
>few|.|TRBV5-5|TRBJ1-2
TGTGCCAGCAGGGGGTCATGGACAGCTAACTATGGCTACACCTTC
CASRGSWTANYGYTF
>.|.|TRBV7-2|TRBJ2-1
TGTGCCAGCAGCTTTTGGTCAGAGGTTTACAATGAGCAGTTCTTC
CASSFWSEVYNEQFF